These 30 T cell receptor beta chains came from one sample sequenced in a study of blood T cell repertoires in COVID-19. Only in-frame clones appear in the TCRdb table, and some are missing; sequencing was by immunoSEQ multiplex PCR. The sample shows about 400,000 clones, over 85% of them seen only once. Material: PBMCs or T cells enriched from blood (not recorded which). Receptors were obtained from a woman aged 30 to 39 who had recovered from COVID-19.

This clone was seen once. The chain employs TRBV13 and TRBJ2-7; D perhaps matches TRBD1 (5 bases). V lost 2 bases and J 5 bases, leaving 16 bases between the germline ends. CDR1 and CDR2 from the germline V gene are PRHDT and FYEKMQ (reference sequence). The CDR3 length is 15 residues. Written as DNA, the CDR3 is TGTGCCAGCAGCTTACAGGGTAAGGTTGGGAACGAGCAGTACTTC. It specifies CASSLQGKVGNEQYF.

Points on this clone: Other nucleotide sequences from this sample produce the same CDR3. This rearrangement joins TRBV27 to TRBJ1-5; weak D call: TRBD1 (6 bases). Germline V CDR1 and CDR2: MNHEY, SMNVEV (reference sequence). This CDR3 has 15 residues. The germline V and J ends were trimmed by 5 bases and 0 bases, with 11 bases remaining between them. The CDR3 coding sequence is TGTGCCAGCAGTCTAGGGGGTTATAGCAATCAGCCCCAGCATTTT. Translation gives CASSLGGYSNQPQHF.

This clone was counted once. CDR3 in amino acids: CATSDAGTENSPLHF. The CDR3 DNA reads as TGTGCCACCAGTGACGCCGGGACAGAGAATTCACCCCTCCACTTT. The rearrangement uses TRBV24-1 and TRBJ1-6; 7 bases align to TRBD1. V dropped 4 bases and J dropped 7; count of bases not matched to a gene: 6. The CDR3 runs 15 residues. Germline CDR1 reads KGHDR; CDR2 reads SFDVKD.

This clone was recorded once. This chain links TRBV3-1 (or the pseudogene TRBV3-2) with TRBJ2-1, with 15 bases aligning to TRBD2. J lost 8 bases, V lost 4 bases, and 6 bases had no gene match. This CDR3 comprises 16 residues. Germline assignment: CDR1 LGHDT and CDR2 YNNKEL (reference sequence). CDR3 nucleotide sequence: TGTGCCAGCAGCCTGAGGACTAGCGGGAGGGGCGATGAGCAGTTCTTC. This gives the protein CASSLRTSGRGDEQFF.

The genes are TRBV28 and TRBJ2-7; 7 bases agree with TRBD2. Germline V gives CDR1 MDHEN, CDR2 SYDVKM. The V and J ends lost 6 bases and 2 bases, in that order; junction bases with no gene match: 13. This CDR3 is built from 16 residues. Written as DNA, the CDR3 is TGTGCCAGCAGCCCACTCCGGCAGCGGGACCCCTACGAGCAGTACTTC. Translated: CASSPLRQRDPYEQYF.

The chain is built from TRBV4-1 and TRBJ2-1; 10 nucleotides match TRBD2. CDR3 size: 16 residues. Germline values: CDR1 MGHRA, CDR2 YSYEKL. V shed 5 bases and J 6 bases; nucleotides not matched to a gene: 10. The CDR3, as DNA: TGCGCCAGCAGCTCTTCCGGGACTAGCGCCCTCAATGAGCAGTTCTTC. Its protein is CASSSSGTSALNEQFF.

The chain recombines TRBV28 with TRBJ2-5; D is possibly TRBD1 (5 bases). CDR3 size: 15 residues. Trimming shortened V by 8 bases and J by 3 bases, and 19 bases separated the two germline ends. Looked up from germline, CDR1 is MDHEN and CDR2 is SYDVKM. The CDR3 loop is CASSLTGRGEETQYF. In nucleotides, the CDR3 is TGTGCCAGCTCCCTAACAGGAAGAGGAGAAGAGACCCAGTACTTC.

The V and J genes are TRBV4-1 and TRBJ1-4, with TRBD1 as a possible D gene (5 bases). The CDR3 totals 14 residues. CDR1 is MGHRA, CDR2 YSYEKL, per germline. V dropped 6 bases and J dropped 4 bases, with 12 bases sitting between them. The CDR3 bases are TGCGCCAGCAGGCGACAGATATTTAATGAAAAACTGTTTTTT. Amino acids: CASRRQIFNEKLFF.

This sequence joins TRBV4-2 and TRBJ1-1, with TRBD1 identical over 10 bases. From germline, CDR1 is LGHNA and CDR2 YNFKEQ. There are 15 residues in the CDR3. J gave up 5 bases and V 5 bases, and 8 bases lay outside the gene matches. The CDR3 DNA sequence: TGTGCCAGCAGCATCCGACAGGGGGCAATAACTGAAGCTTTCTTT. This encodes CASSIRQGAITEAFF.

V gene TRBV28 combines with J gene TRBJ2-3; D is perhaps TRBD2 (5 bases). The V end lost 1 base, the J end lost 6 bases, and 14 bases lay between the germline ends. CDR1 is MDHEN, CDR2 SYDVKM, per germline. The CDR3 runs to 15 residues. CDR3 sequence reads: CASSLSGREWDTQYF. CDR3 nucleotide sequence: TGTGCCAGCAGTTTATCCGGACGGGAATGGGATACGCAGTATTTT.

The table lists this clone with a few counts. J is TRBJ2-7 and V is TRBV12-5; 12 nucleotides match TRBD2. The CDR3 has 12 amino acids. J lost 12 bases, V lost 6 bases, and 6 bases had no gene match. Per the germline V gene, CDR1 is LGHNT and CDR2 is FRNRAP. The CDR3 is CASGSSGRAGYF. The CDR3 DNA sequence: TGTGCTAGTGGCTCTAGCGGGAGGGCCGGGTACTTC.

This chain uses TRBV9 with TRBJ2-7, with TRBD1 identical over 8 bases. Germline V CDR1 and CDR2: SGDLS, YYNGEE. There are 14 residues in the CDR3. The J segment lost 3 bases and the V segment lost 0 bases, leaving 2 bases of the junction unmatched. The CDR3 reads CASSVVGQGYEQYF. Written as DNA, the CDR3 is TGTGCCAGCAGCGTAGTTGGACAGGGCTACGAGCAGTACTTC.

The chain has TRBV2 and TRBJ1-2; D remains ambiguous. This CDR3 has 15 amino acids. Trimming cost V 5 bases and J 4 bases, with 17 bases left between them. The germline gives CDR1 SNHLY, CDR2 FYNNEI. The CDR3 here is CASSPRVGDGYGYTF. CDR3 sequence (DNA): TGTGCCAGCAGTCCCCGGGTCGGGGATGGCTATGGCTACACCTTC.

This clone came up once. The V and J genes are TRBV28 and TRBJ2-3; D may be TRBD2 (6 bases). V was shortened by 8 bases and J by 2 bases, with 17 bases between the two germline ends. The germline gives CDR1 MDHEN, CDR2 SYDVKM. The CDR3 runs 15 residues. CDR3 loop: CASAQGGGYTDTQYF. The CDR3 DNA reads TGTGCCAGCGCCCAGGGAGGCGGCTACACAGATACGCAGTATTTT.

The chain recombines TRBV10-3 with TRBJ1-2; the D gene is possibly TRBD1 (5 bases). V shed 7 bases and J shed 6 bases, with 15 bases lying between them. The CDR3 is 13 amino acids. CDR1 is ENHRY, CDR2 SYGVKD, per germline. CDR3 in amino acids: CAITLGGEDGYTF. The CDR3 nucleotides are TGTGCCATCACTCTGGGGGGGGAGGATGGCTACACCTTC.

This sequence joins TRBV18 and TRBJ1-5, with TRBD1 matching over 7 bases. Germline CDR1 KGHSH, CDR2 LQKENI. With V trimmed by 2 bases and J by 5 bases, 3 bases remained unmatched. The CDR3 runs to 14 residues. CDR3 nucleotide sequence: TGTGCCAGCTCACCAAGGGACAGTCATCAGCCCCAGCATTTT. It encodes CASSPRDSHQPQHF.

The chain joins TRBV11-2 to TRBJ2-2; tentatively, D is TRBD1 (6 bases). Per germline, CDR1 SGHAT and CDR2 FQNNGV. Trimming stripped 2 bases from V and 3 bases from J, with 16 bases between. This CDR3 contains 17 residues. The CDR3 coding sequence is TGTGCCAGCAGCTTAACCCCAACAGGGTTTTACACCGGGGAGCTGTTTTTT. It is translated as CASSLTPTGFYTGELFF.

The chain has TRBV5-4 and TRBJ2-5, with D possibly TRBD2 on 6 matching bases. CDR1 and CDR2 (germline): SGHNT, YYREEE (reference sequence). The CDR3 has 14 amino acids. V gave up 4 bases and J gave up 3 bases, with 13 bases separating them. The CDR3 reads CASSDTGDKETQYF. DNA for the CDR3: TGTGCCAGCAGCGACACGGGAGATAAAGAGACCCAGTACTTC.

V gene TRBV5-1 combines with J gene TRBJ2-7; a weak D match, TRBD2 (6 bases). Trimming shortened V by 0 bases and J by 4 bases, and 11 bases separated the two germline ends. This CDR3 spans 14 amino acids. CDR1 is SGHRS, CDR2 YFSETQ, per germline. The DNA of the CDR3 is TGCGCCAGCAGCTTGGCCGGGAGTCGGTACGAGCAGTACTTC. Protein product: CASSLAGSRYEQYF.

This sequence joins TRBV28 and TRBJ2-7, with D perhaps TRBD1 (7 bases). CDR1 is MDHEN, CDR2 SYDVKM, per germline. CDR3 size: 15 residues. Trimming removed 6 bases from V and 5 bases from J, with 20 bases in between. CDR3 in amino acids: CASSWAGQPSHEQYF. The CDR3 DNA reads as TGTGCCAGCAGCTGGGCGGGACAGCCTAGTCACGAGCAGTACTTC.

The chain couples TRBV5-1 to TRBJ2-4; a possible D gene is TRBD2 (6 bases). The germline V and J ends were trimmed by 1 base and 3 bases, with 14 bases remaining between them. The CDR3 contains 16 residues. Germline V gives CDR1 SGHRS, CDR2 YFSETQ. In DNA form, the CDR3 reads TGCGCCAGCAGCTTGCCAGGACCCGGGAGCAAAAACATTCAGTACTTC. This encodes CASSLPGPGSKNIQYF.

Remarks on this clone: Other DNA sequences of this sample code for an identical CDR3. This chain connects TRBV9 to TRBJ2-2; 7 bases line up with TRBD2. The CDR3 is 17 amino acids. Germline CDR1 reads SGDLS; CDR2 reads YYNGEE. The V and J ends lost 4 bases and 1 base, in that order; junction bases with no gene match: 10. CDR3 nucleotides: TGTGCCAGCAGCCCGGGGAGCGGGGTGGAGAACACCGGGGAGCTGTTTTTT. It yields the protein CASSPGSGVENTGELFF.

The chain couples TRBV9 to TRBJ1-4; weak D call: TRBD1 (6 bases). Per germline, CDR1 SGDLS and CDR2 YYNGEE. Trimming pared 3 bases from V and 4 bases from J, leaving 22 bases between. The CDR3 extends over 18 amino acids. Here the CDR3 reads CASSGGYGQQKCNEKLFF. The CDR3 nucleotides read TGTGCCAGCAGCGGGGGATACGGACAGCAAAAATGTAATGAAAAACTGTTTTTT.

This sequence joins TRBV3-1 (or the pseudogene TRBV3-2) and TRBJ1-6; D perhaps matches TRBD1 (5 bases). CDR1 and CDR2 (germline): LGHDT, YNNKEL (reference sequence). V was trimmed by 3 bases and J by 9 bases, leaving 15 bases between them. The length of the CDR3 is 15 residues. CDR3 in amino acids: CASSQTVDSSSPLHF. The CDR3 nucleotides read TGTGCCAGCAGCCAGACCGTAGACAGCAGTTCACCCCTCCACTTT.

The CDR3 DNA follows: TGTGCCTGGGGGGCCGGGACTAGCGTGTCAGATACGCAGTATTTT. Protein: CAWGAGTSVSDTQYF. This rearrangement joins TRBV30 to TRBJ2-3; TRBD2 aligns across 10 bases. V was clipped by 5 bases and J by 4 bases; unmatched bases: 9. The CDR3 runs to 15 residues. Germline V gene lookup returns CDR1 GTSNPN and CDR2 SVGIG (reference sequence).

The chain employs TRBV12-3 or TRBV12-4 and TRBJ1-1; TRBD1 might be the D (6 bases). This CDR3 region has 13 residues. Trimming took off 5 bases at V and 10 bases at J, with 17 bases between the two ends. The DNA of the CDR3 is TGTGCCAGCAGTCCCCAGGGGCGAGGTGGAGCTTTCTTT. Its translation: CASSPQGRGGAFF.

The V and J genes are TRBV30 and TRBJ1-5, with 9 positions matching TRBD1. The CDR3 loop spans 15 amino acids. V was clipped by 1 base and J by 4 bases; unmatched bases: 5. Germline CDR1 and CDR2: GTSNPN and SVGIG (reference sequence). The CDR3 here is CAWSAGQGPNQPQHF. Written as DNA, the CDR3 is TGTGCCTGGAGTGCCGGACAGGGGCCGAATCAGCCCCAGCATTTT.

This sequence joins TRBV29-1 and TRBJ2-1; perhaps TRBD2 as D (7 bases). The CDR3 spans 12 residues. The V gene lost 3 bases and the J gene lost 9 bases, with 12 bases spanning the gap. Germline CDR1 and CDR2: SQVTM and ANQGSEA. DNA of the CDR3: TGCAGCGTTGAGGGAGGGGGGAGTGAGCAGTTCTTC. Translating gives CSVEGGGSEQFF.

The chain employs TRBV27 and TRBJ1-2; no definite D call. Trimming shortened V by 5 bases and J by 7 bases, and 17 bases separated the two germline ends. The CDR3 contains 14 residues. Germline V lookup: CDR1 MNHEY, CDR2 SMNVEV (reference sequence). The CDR3 sequence is CASSLTAVEGGYTF. The CDR3 region has the DNA TGTGCCAGCAGTCTCACTGCGGTAGAGGGTGGCTACACCTTC.

The chain combines TRBV28 with TRBJ1-5; 8 nucleotides match TRBD1. Looked up from germline, CDR1 is MDHEN and CDR2 is SYDVKM. Germline trimming cut 3 bases from V and 6 bases from J; bases unmatched to any gene: 10. This CDR3 has 16 residues. The CDR3 DNA reads as TGTGCCAGCAGTTTGCATATCGGGACAGGACTTCAGCCCCAGCATTTT. Its protein product is CASSLHIGTGLQPQHF. The variable domain in full, with the rest retrieved from reference TRBV28 and TRBJ1-5, is DVKVTQSSRYLVKRTGEKVFLECVQDMDHENMFWYRQDPGLGLRLIYFSYDVKMKEKGDIPEGYSVSREKKERFSLILESASTNQTSMYLCASSLHIGTGLQPQHFGDGTRLSIL.